A selection of T cell receptor beta chains follows, all from one sample in a study of control samples from healthy donors and cancer patients. The protocol was immunoSEQ multiplex PCR, while the TCRdb copy is restricted to in-frame clones and leaves out a portion. Among 170,000 or so clones listed, 91% were seen once. Material for sequencing was blood. These receptors were taken from a woman in her forties in good health. CDR3s include the opening cysteine and the closing phenylalanine or tryptophan. A D gene is named only where the DNA matches it firmly. Clone size is stated in some rows and not others, as once, few, many or a class when expanded.

clone_size,v_call,d_call,cdr3_length,j_call,cdr3_nt,cdr3_aa
NA,TRBV6-5,TRBD1,14,TRBJ1-2,TGTGCCAGCCTAAAAGGACAGGCGCCACATGGCTACACCTTC,CASLKGQAPHGYTF
NA,TRBV18,TRBD1,15,TRBJ2-4,TGTGCCAGCTCACTAGGGACAGGAGAAAAAAACATTCAGTACTTC,CASSLGTGEKNIQYF
NA,TRBV6-2/TRBV6-3,NA,15,TRBJ2-7,TGTGCCAGCAGCCCCGCCGGGCGGGGAGACTACGAGCAGTACTTC,CASSPAGRGDYEQYF
NA,TRBV18,NA,12,TRBJ1-1,TGTGCCAGCTCCAAAGGAAACACTGAAGCTTTCTTT,CASSKGNTEAFF
NA,TRBV21-1,NA,8,TRBJ2-5,TGTGCCAGCGAGACCCAGTACTTC,CASETQYF
NA,TRBV6-5,NA,13,TRBJ1-2,TGTGCCAGCAGGTTTCCCGGGGAGGGAGGCTACACCTTC,CASRFPGEGGYTF
NA,TRBV7-7,NA,16,TRBJ2-5,TGTGCCAGCAGCCTAACCCCCGACAAGAACCAAGAGACCCAGTACTTC,CASSLTPDKNQETQYF
NA,TRBV5-1,NA,15,TRBJ1-1,TGCGCCAGCAGCCTCTCCGGGGTTGGGAACACTGAAGCTTTCTTT,CASSLSGVGNTEAFF
few,TRBV2,NA,13,TRBJ1-2,TGTGCCAGCAGTGGACAGGTTTTGTATGGCTACACCTTC,CASSGQVLYGYTF
NA,TRBV6-5,NA,13,TRBJ1-2,TGTGCCAGCAGTCTAACAGCTAACTATGGCTACACCTTC,CASSLTANYGYTF
NA,TRBV7-8,TRBD2,14,TRBJ2-1,TGTGCCAGCAGTGGGGGGGGACCCTACAATGAGCAGTTCTTC,CASSGGGPYNEQFF
NA,TRBV27,NA,13,TRBJ2-7,TGTGCCAGCAGTTTATTTGGGGGGCAGGAGCAGTACTTC,CASSLFGGQEQYF
NA,TRBV5-5,TRBD2,14,TRBJ2-5,TGTGCCAGCAGCTTGACAGCTAGCGGAGAGACCCAGTACTTC,CASSLTASGETQYF
once,TRBV6-1,NA,14,TRBJ1-4,TGTGCCAGCAGTGAGGTGGAAACTAATGAAAAACTGTTTTTT,CASSEVETNEKLFF
NA,TRBV10-3,NA,13,TRBJ1-5,TGTGCCATCAGGGGCGGGGCCAATCAGCCCCAGCATTTT,CAIRGGANQPQHF
NA,TRBV3-1/TRBV3-2,TRBD2,14,TRBJ2-7,TGTGCCAGCAGCGCAACTAGCGGGGTATACGAGCAGTACTTC,CASSATSGVYEQYF
NA,TRBV28,NA,13,TRBJ1-6,TGTGCCAGCAGAGAAAACTATAATTCACCCCTCCACTTT,CASRENYNSPLHF
NA,TRBV7-8,NA,20,TRBJ1-5,TGTGCCAGCAGCTTAAGGGTGGGTAGGAGTGGGAAGAAAAGCAATCAGCCCCAGCATTTT,CASSLRVGRSGKKSNQPQHF
NA,TRBV6-5,NA,14,TRBJ1-1,TGTGCCAGCAGTTACAATCAGGGCAATACTGAAGCTTTCTTT,CASSYNQGNTEAFF
NA,TRBV10-2,NA,11,TRBJ2-7,TGCGCCAGCAGTGAAGAGGAGGAGCAGTACTTC,CASSEEEEQYF
NA,TRBV11-2,NA,15,TRBJ2-2,TGTGCCAGCAGCTCCAGGGTAACGAACACCGGGGAGCTGTTTTTT,CASSSRVTNTGELFF
NA,TRBV24-1,NA,16,TRBJ2-3,TGTGCCACCAGTGACCCGGTGGAGGGTCAGGTGGGTACGCAGTATTTT,CATSDPVEGQVGTQYF
NA,TRBV4-1,TRBD1,14,TRBJ1-5,TGCGCCAGCAGCCAAACAGGGGAGGGCCAGCCCCAGCATTTT,CASSQTGEGQPQHF
NA,TRBV7-9,NA,12,TRBJ2-1,TGTGCCAGCAGCACCTCTTACAATGAGCAGTTCTTC,CASSTSYNEQFF
NA,TRBV27,NA,12,TRBJ2-7,TGTGCCAGCAGTTTACGTCTCGGCCCGGGGAGGTTC,CASSLRLGPGRF
NA,TRBV10-3,NA,14,TRBJ1-1,TGTGCCATCGGCCCGGACAGTATGAACACTGAAGCTTTCTTT,CAIGPDSMNTEAFF
NA,TRBV6-5,NA,13,TRBJ2-7,TGTGCCAGCGTAGACAGCCCGGGGTACGAGCAGTACTTC,CASVDSPGYEQYF
NA,TRBV2,NA,12,TRBJ2-7,TGTGCCAGCGGGGGGACTGGCTACGAGCAGTACTTC,CASGGTGYEQYF
NA,TRBV4-1,NA,13,TRBJ2-1,TGCGCCAGCAGCCCCTCTCAGTGGGATGAGCAGTTCTTC,CASSPSQWDEQFF
NA,TRBV10-1,NA,13,TRBJ2-2,TGCGCCAGCAGTGAGGTGGCCCCCGGGGAGCTGTTTTTT,CASSEVAPGELFF
few,TRBV29-1,TRBD2,12,TRBJ2-1,TGCAGCGTCGCACTAGCGGGGGGGGGCCGGTTCTTC,CSVALAGGGRFF
NA,TRBV19,TRBD1,14,TRBJ1-1,TGTGCCAGTAGAGACCCGGGACAGGGAATCGGTGCTTTCTTT,CASRDPGQGIGAFF
NA,TRBV5-6,NA,16,TRBJ2-1,TGTGCCAGCAGCTTGGGGGGGACTGTACTCTACAATGAGCAGTTCTTC,CASSLGGTVLYNEQFF
NA,TRBV6-1,NA,13,TRBJ1-1,TGTGCCAGCAGTGACAGGGTAGTCACTGAAGCTTTCTTT,CASSDRVVTEAFF
NA,TRBV5-1,NA,17,TRBJ1-6,TGCGCCAGCAGCAACTACTACCCTCGGGACGCCCGGTCACCCCTCCACTTT,CASSNYYPRDARSPLHF
NA,TRBV7-9,TRBD1,16,TRBJ2-3,TGTGCCAGCAGCGCACTGCCCGGGACAGAGTCAGATACGCAGTATTTT,CASSALPGTESDTQYF
NA,TRBV11-2,NA,14,TRBJ1-1,TGTGCCAGCAGCTTTCAGGGAAGGAGCACTGAAGCTTTCTTT,CASSFQGRSTEAFF
few,TRBV5-1,NA,14,TRBJ1-4,TGCGCCAGCAGCGACCAGGTTTCGGCGGAAAAACTGTTTTTT,CASSDQVSAEKLFF
NA,TRBV11-2,TRBD1,15,TRBJ1-2,TGTGCCAGCAGCTTAGGAACCCTCGGGACAGGTGGCTACACCTTC,CASSLGTLGTGGYTF
NA,TRBV27,NA,15,TRBJ2-7,TGTGCCAGCAGCGTATCGGATATTATTAGTAGCGAGCAGTACTTC,CASSVSDIISSEQYF
NA,TRBV12-3/TRBV12-4,NA,13,TRBJ1-2,TGTGCCAGCAGGGAGGCAGGGAGGTCTGGCTACACCTTC,CASREAGRSGYTF
NA,TRBV7-9,NA,13,TRBJ2-7,TGTGCCAGCAGCTCCTTGGACCCCAGGGAGCAGTACTTC,CASSSLDPREQYF
NA,TRBV25-1,NA,13,TRBJ1-6,TGTGCCAGCAGTGAAGCGGGGAATTCACCCCTCCACTTT,CASSEAGNSPLHF
NA,TRBV13,NA,15,TRBJ2-7,TGTGCCAGCAGCCCGACACCGACCAGGGTTTACGAGCAGTACTTC,CASSPTPTRVYEQYF
NA,TRBV4-1,NA,14,TRBJ1-5,TGCGCCAGCAGCCAAGATCCAGCAAATCAGCCCCAGCATTTT,CASSQDPANQPQHF
NA,TRBV10-3,NA,15,TRBJ1-4,TGTGCCATCAGTGAGTCAGGATCAACTAATGAAAAACTGTTTTTT,CAISESGSTNEKLFF
many,TRBV2,TRBD2,17,TRBJ2-3,TGTGCCAGCAGTGAACGCCTAGCGGGGGCCTTCACAGATACGCAGTATTTT,CASSERLAGAFTDTQYF
NA,TRBV2,NA,16,TRBJ2-1,TGTGCCAGCACCGTCCAGCCTTACGCGACTCACAATGAGCAGTTCTTC,CASTVQPYATHNEQFF
NA,TRBV5-6,TRBD1,17,TRBJ1-2,TGTGCCAGCAGCTTGGGACAGGGGGAAGGGGCGTACTATGGCTACACCTTC,CASSLGQGEGAYYGYTF
NA,TRBV10-3,NA,14,TRBJ2-3,TGTGCCATCAGTGAGGACTCGACCTCGGATACGCAGTATTTT,CAISEDSTSDTQYF